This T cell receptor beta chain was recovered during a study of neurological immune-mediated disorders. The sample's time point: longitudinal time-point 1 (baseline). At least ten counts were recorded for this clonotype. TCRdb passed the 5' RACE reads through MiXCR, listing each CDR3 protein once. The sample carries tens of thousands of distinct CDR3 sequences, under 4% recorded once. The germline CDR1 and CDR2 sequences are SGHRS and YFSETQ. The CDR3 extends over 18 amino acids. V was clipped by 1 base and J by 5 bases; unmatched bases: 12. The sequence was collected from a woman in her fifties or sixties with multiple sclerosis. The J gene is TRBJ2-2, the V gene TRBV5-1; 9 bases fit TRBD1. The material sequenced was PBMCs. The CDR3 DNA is TGCGCCAGCAGCTTGAAATTTCGGGACAGGGTCGTGACCGGGGAGCTGTTTTTT. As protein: CASSLKFRDRVVTGELFF. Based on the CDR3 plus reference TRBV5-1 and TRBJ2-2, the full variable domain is KAGVTQTPRYLIKTRGQQVTLSCSPISGHRSVSWYQQTPGQGLQFLFEYFSETQRNKGNFPGRFSGRQFSNSRSEMNVSTLELGDSALYLCASSLKFRDRVVTGELFFGEGSRLTVL.